Listed here are 3 T cell receptor beta chains from one sample, sequenced in a study of T-cell reconstitution after alpha-beta-depleted transplantation in children. Researchers prepared the TCRbeta library using unique molecular identifiers, the study reports. TCRdb re-called the PCR reads with MiXCR, one entry per CDR3 protein. Of hundreds of thousands of distinct CDR3 sequences listed, roughly 15% are singletons. Sequenced material: PBMCs, mostly from graft donor cells, taken 360 days after TCRalphabeta/CD19-depleted stem cell transplant. The receptors here all came from a male patient aged 10 to 17 who had a stem cell transplant for acute lymphoblastic leukemia, so the T cells may come from the graft donor.

This clonotype was counted a few times. The chain combines TRBV5-1 with TRBJ2-7; no firm D call. CDR3 length equals 15 residues. Germline values: CDR1 SGHRS, CDR2 YFSETQ. Trimming removed 4 bases from V and 3 bases from J, with 17 bases in between. CDR3 protein: CASSLEPGSLYEQYF. DNA of the CDR3: TGCGCCAGCAGCCTGGAACCAGGATCGCTCTACGAGCAGTACTTC.

Comment on this clonotype: With a much larger clone just one base away, this may be a read error. V is TRBV5-8 and J is TRBJ2-5, with 9 bases lining up with TRBD1. The germline gives CDR1 SGHTS, CDR2 YDEGEE. Losses at the gene ends were 6 bases for V and 8 bases for J; bases not matched to a gene: 8. The CDR3 length is 13 residues. In DNA, the CDR3 is TGTGCCAGCACGGGACAGGGCCCAGATACCCAGTACTTC. It yields the protein CASTGQGPDTQYF.

This clonotype was seen once. This chain connects TRBV3-1 to TRBJ2-7, with D perhaps matching TRBD1 (7 bases). The V gene's germline CDR1 is LGHDT and CDR2 YNNKEL (reference sequence). V was cut by 3 bases and J by 2 bases, with 11 bases left in between. The CDR3 contains 14 residues. CDR3: CASSQRDRPYEQYF. DNA for the CDR3: TGTGCCAGCAGCCAGCGGGACAGACCCTACGAGCAGTACTTC.